This T cell receptor beta chain was sequenced for a study of shared clonotypes between healthy human individuals (TCRdb year 2020). Turning to the overall study: The cohort comprised a couple of women and a few men aged 18 to 49 years. For each donor, three plates each were used for CD4 naive and CD4 memory, two plates were used for CD8 naive, and one plate was used for CD8 memory. To estimate repertoire size and how much clonotypes are shared between individuals, the study performed deep sequencing of blood TCR repertoires from roughly five healthy adults. Libraries were prepared and TCR repertoires were sequenced by different laboratories using diverse techniques, in order to increase sequencing depth and limit assay-specific biases. Leukapheresis yielded between about 0.94 and 10 billion PBMCs per donor.

The CDR3 numbers 15 residues from cysteine through phenylalanine. Only the CDR3 portion is preserved as DNA: 45 bases, with reading frame beginning at the first base. For this chain, trimming is 2 bases at the V end and 6 bases at the J end, and the number of junction bases without a gene match is 4. Per the germline V gene, MDHEN is the CDR1 and SYDVKM is the CDR2. Details on this clone: Its antigen is still unknown. There are no base qualities to consult, and no much larger clone falls within one base.

Donors were healthy HIV-negative adults with no recently reported acute infections or vaccinations. Only Caucasian adults living in Nashville, Tennessee, USA were represented among the donors. CD8 memory samples were composed of magnetically selected CD45RO+ cells combined with CCR7-negative CD45RA+ effector memory (TemRA) cells. Blood was obtained by leukapheresis, after which PBMCs were separated by Ficoll-Histopaque density gradient centrifugation and cryopreserved in liquid nitrogen vapor phase. Purity and quantity of every magnetically sorted T cell population were checked by analytical flow cytometry. Each sorted fraction had its genomic DNA isolated and then quantified by UV absorbance on a Nanodrop 2000c. TCR CDR3 regions were amplified from genomic DNA by multiplex PCR using the deep immunoSEQ assay. Genomic DNA extracted from each cell subset was distributed evenly over all wells of several immunoSEQ 96-well plates, and each plate served as one replicate. For sorted subsets, around 200 ng genomic DNA, equal to tens of thousands of T cell genomes, was loaded into each replicate PCR. The purified libraries were quantified using a Qubit 3.0 fluorometer, sized with a Bioanalyzer 2100, and then quantified again using the KAPA Library Quantification kit. A separate single-read 150-cycle Illumina NextSeq 550 flow cell was used to sequence each immunoSEQ 96-well plate. In the authors' own workflow: The immunoSEQ output contained only junctional sequences without quality scores, so filtering could not match that applied to full-length reads. Sequences were annotated with PyIR, a Python wrapper for IgBLAST v1.9, using IMGT germline references to assign V/J genes and CDR3. Reads were removed for weak V/J assignments (E-value above 1e-6), missing CDR3, stop codons, out-of-frame junctions, or ambiguous translated residues. V3J clonotypes were defined by identical inferred V gene, J gene, and CDR3 amino acid sequence. Percentage overlap between repertoires was calculated by dividing the number of shared unique clonotypes by the size of the smaller repertoire. RTK rarefaction, the Chao1 estimator, and Recon v2.1 estimates of unobserved clonotypes were used to assess repertoire richness. Generation probabilities for all TCRbeta clonotypes obtained by the gDNA method from a few donors were computed using OLGA. TCRdb obtained this table from immuneACCESS and retained in-frame rearrangements with V and J assigned. These tables miss some clones; where compared with another copy, unresolved V genes account for less than half of the shortfall, and the remainder is unexplained. From that table come the V and J calls and clone size; the DNA was used to work out D and trimming. This sample comprises 90,000 to 150,000 clones, around 68% of them detected only once. The top ten clones comprise 24% of the sample.

The research as a whole found: Pairwise subsampling led to the expectation that sequencing depth would affect the degree of clonotype sharing among donors. Estimated clonotype richness was generally larger for naive than for memory subsets. Even with the large sequencing depth, rarefaction of the sorted-subset datasets indicated that sequencing was incomplete. Sampling was limited to blood, and TCR repertoires in tissue likely differ from TCR repertoires in blood. Because the study included only a small number of donors, the genetic and exposure-history diversity represented was limited. About 5% of naive CD4, 3.5% of naive CD8, approximately 2.2% of memory CD4, and 0.4% of memory CD8 clonotypes were shared across a few donors. Clonotypes shared by all four sorted-subset donors showed higher generation probabilities than non-shared clonotypes.

This clonotype originated in a woman aged 30 to 39 in good health. The chain couples TRBV28 to TRBJ2-2, and 9 junction bases match TRBD1. Sequencing was done on a sample of memory CD8+ T cells sorted from blood. The cell subset or site label, read with the paper, signifies: CD45RO+ cells pooled with CCR7-negative TemRA cells. In nucleotide form, the sequence is TGTGCCAGCAGTTTAGGGACAGGGTATCCCGGGGAGCTGTTTTTT. This is translated as CASSLGTGYPGELFF.